Reported below is one TCR beta chain. No antigen is known for it. Base qualities are not at hand, and no much larger clone is one base apart. Ficoll-Paque density gradient centrifugation was the method used to isolate PBMCs. The sample was run on an Illumina NovaSeq 6000. TCRalpha and TCRbeta cDNA libraries were built by 5'RACE with constant-segment primers, adding sample barcodes and unique molecular identifiers. Trizol reagent was used to extract RNA from every sample. Amplification of the libraries took two PCR steps, and the second step added a second sample barcode plus Illumina TruSeq adapters. Sequencing of the libraries was done on an Illumina NovaSeq, producing 2 x 150 bp paired-end reads. The published analysis was carried out like this. Reads were demultiplexed and collapsed into UMI-guided consensus sequences with migec v1.2.7. Using mixcr v2.1.11, the UMI consensuses were aligned to TRA and TRB V and J templates and assembled into clonotypes. Clonotypes were classified as expanded or contracted when called significant by both edgeR and NoisET, with noise models trained on biological replicates. edgeR calls used a false discovery rate-adjusted p below 0.01 and a log2 fold-change threshold of 1. As an exploratory analysis of dynamics, max-normalized trajectories of the 1000 most abundant clonotypes were examined with PCA combined with hierarchical clustering. Separately sequenced CD4+ and CD8+ repertoires were used to assign the CD4 or CD8 phenotype of responding clones. In-frame beta chains were kept once TCRdb had trimmed the public reads at Q25 with fastp and called clones with MiXCR. Every entry covers one CDR3 protein and lists the most common genes and DNA from its rows. The authors' filters were not applied to this entry. The sample data list 450,000 or so distinct CDR3 sequences, and roughly 20% of these were observed just once. The ten largest clones add up to 7.5% to 10% of the sample.

The data were obtained in a study of T-cell memory formation after mild COVID-19 (dated by TCRdb to the early 2020s). The study in broad terms: Most TCR sequence clusters were specific to one of the two donors. In two donors, T-cell clones that expanded and contracted after mild COVID-19 were tracked by sequencing TCRalpha and TCRbeta repertoires over time. Two young, previously healthy adult volunteers, one female and one male, were included in the cohort.

Overall results and qualifications from the work: Balanced CD4/CD8 phenotypes were observed for clones contracting from day 15 to 85, whereas a bias towards CD4+ was observed for a second wave of clones expanding from day 15 to 37. Some responding clones were detected in pre-infection memory, which suggested that pre-existing cross-reactive memory T cells had joined the SARS-CoV-2 response. Only two mild cases were covered in the study, and larger cohorts including severe cases with pre-infection samples were considered necessary. Contracting CD4+ clones appeared mostly in the CM and EM memory subsets, whereas CD8+ clones were enriched in EMRA. SARS-CoV-2 specificity of the second-wave clones peaking on day 37 was not confirmed.

Inclusive of the bounding cysteine and phenylalanine, the CDR3 is 13 residues long. The only DNA kept is the CDR3, 39 bases in frame from the first base. Trimming accounts for 4 bases at V and 7 bases at J, while the number of junction bases matched to no gene is 6. CDR1 and CDR2 were assigned from the germline V gene as SGHTA and FQGNSA. The chain uses TRBV7-2 and TRBJ1-2; 7 central nucleotides agree with TRBD1. The clonotype was recovered from an adult woman who had mild COVID-19 (a few samples of this study predate the infection). The sample titles of this study are shuffled in the database, so cell type and time point are left out; the donor was told from shared clones. Sequences were obtained from PBMCs or a T cell subset sorted from them (not recorded which). The nucleotide sequence reads TGTGCCAGCAGCTCAGGGGGGGGTGCTGGCTACACCTTC. This translates into CASSSGGGAGYTF.